Below, 12 T cell receptor beta chains from the same sample are listed, as sequenced in a study of T cells in Graves' hyperthyroidism and ophthalmopathy. Researchers took RNA transcripts and amplified the TCR beta CDR3 regions from them. A first-round RT-PCR of the TCR CDR3 used the HTBI primer set. TCRdb used MiXCR to reprocess the multiplex PCR reads, holding one entry per CDR3 protein. This sample has nearly 750,000 distinct CDR3 sequences, with 35% found just once. The sample consisted of blood. The receptors come from a woman between 35 and 50 years old with Graves' hyperthyroidism.

The chain uses TRBV29-1 and TRBJ2-1; D not resolved. V gave up 0 bases and J gave up 7 bases, with 13 bases separating them. The CDR3 contains 14 residues. The germline V gene encodes CDR1 SQVTM and CDR2 ANQGSEA. CDR3 sequence: CSVEDLTAGNEQFF. The CDR3 DNA reads as TGCAGCGTTGAAGATCTTACGGCCGGGAATGAGCAGTTCTTC.

V and J are TRBV5-4 and TRBJ1-1, with 8 bases lining up with TRBD1. CDR1 is SGHNT and CDR2 is YYREEE in the germline V gene (reference sequence). The CDR3 has 15 amino acids. After removal of 2 bases from V and 4 bases from J, the junction contained 7 bases not matched to a gene. The CDR3 reads CASSLYRGAPTEAFF. The CDR3, as DNA: TGTGCCAGCAGCTTATACAGGGGGGCGCCCACTGAAGCTTTCTTT.

V gene TRBV4-1 combines with J gene TRBJ2-7, with 9 nucleotides matching TRBD1. The CDR3 totals 15 residues. V lost 4 bases, J lost 0 bases, and 4 bases stayed unmatched. Per the germline V gene, CDR1 is MGHRA and CDR2 is YSYEKL. The CDR3 region is CASSPGQGTSYEQYF. Here the CDR3 DNA reads TGCGCCAGCAGCCCCGGACAGGGGACCTCCTACGAGCAGTACTTC.

Turning to this clonotype: Germline is not matched at one junction end, which may reflect a read error. The rearrangement uses TRBV24-1 and TRBJ2-7; possible D gene TRBD2, 5 bases. Germline V gives CDR1 KGHDR, CDR2 SFDVKD. This CDR3 spans 15 amino acids. CDR3 nucleotide sequence: TGTGCCAGCAGTTTGACCGTTTCCGGAGGCTACGAGCAGTACTTC. It translates to CASSLTVSGGYEQYF.

The chain carries TRBV6-1 and TRBJ1-4, with 10 bases identical to TRBD1. The junction had 9 bases not matched to a gene; V was cut back by 8 bases and J by 9 bases. Germline V gene data show CDR1 as MNHNS and CDR2 as SASEGT. This CDR3 is built from 14 residues. CDR3 residues: CASVPGQGNKKLFF. In DNA, the CDR3 is TGTGCCAGCGTCCCGGGACAGGGGAATAAAAAACTGTTTTTT.

The V and J genes are TRBV6-5 and TRBJ1-6, with 7 bases aligning to TRBD1. Germline V CDR1 and CDR2: MNHEY, SVGAGI. V was pared by 5 bases and J by 8 bases, with 9 bases of the junction left unmatched. The CDR3 runs to 15 residues. In DNA form, the CDR3 reads TGTGCCAGCAGTCCCCAGGGGGGCATTGATTCACCCCTCCACTTT. Its translation is CASSPQGGIDSPLHF.

This chain uses TRBV19 with TRBJ2-7, with D possibly TRBD2 on 5 matching bases. CDR3 length: 15 residues. V lost 5 bases and J lost 0, with 14 bases in between. Looked up from germline, CDR1 is LNHDA and CDR2 is SQIVND (reference sequence). Written as DNA, the CDR3 is TGTGCCAGTAGTTCTAGCCCTACCAGCTCCTACGAGCAGTACTTC. Translated, it gives CASSSSPTSSYEQYF.

The J gene is TRBJ1-1, the V gene TRBV29-1, with D unclear. Germline values: CDR1 SQVTM, CDR2 ANQGSEA. This CDR3 is 13 amino acids long. V was trimmed by 8 bases and J by 5 bases, leaving 18 bases between them. CDR3 sequence (DNA): TGCAGCTTAATCGAGGGTGGAGGGACTGAAGCTTTCTTT. This codes for CSLIEGGGTEAFF.

Many counts were recorded for this clonotype. J is TRBJ2-7 and V is TRBV19; 8 positions match TRBD1. This CDR3 comprises 14 residues. Germline loops: CDR1 LNHDA, CDR2 SQIVND (reference sequence). V dropped 9 bases and J dropped 0; count of bases not matched to a gene: 7. This CDR3 is CASTTGDNSYEQYF. CDR3 nucleotide sequence: TGTGCCAGCACGACAGGGGACAACTCCTACGAGCAGTACTTC.

The chain recombines TRBV7-2 with TRBJ1-2; a weak D match, TRBD1 (6 bases). Trimming removed 3 bases at V and 2 bases at J, with 16 bases between. This CDR3 region has 16 residues. Germline CDR1 and CDR2: SGHTA and FQGNSA. The CDR3 sequence: CASSLAGQIRNYGYTF. The CDR3 DNA sequence: TGTGCCAGCAGCTTGGCTGGACAGATTAGAAACTATGGCTACACCTTC.

The chain uses TRBV7-9 and TRBJ2-6, with 12 bases identical to TRBD1. From germline, CDR1 is SEHNR and CDR2 FQNEAQ (reference sequence). The CDR3 length is 21 residues. V trimming: 5 bases; J trimming: 1 base; junction bases outside the gene matches: 15. CDR3: CASSPIILRGQGASGANVLTF. Here the CDR3 DNA reads TGTGCCAGCAGCCCGATCATTTTAAGGGGACAGGGGGCGTCTGGGGCCAACGTCCTGACTTTC.

The chain has TRBV28 and TRBJ2-7; 7 nucleotides match TRBD2. The CDR3 has 15 amino acids. Germline V gene sequence: CDR1 MDHEN, CDR2 SYDVKM. V shed 5 bases and J 1 base; nucleotides not matched to a gene: 8. The CDR3 reads CASSEALASSYEQYF. The DNA of the CDR3 is TGTGCCAGCAGTGAAGCACTAGCGTCGTCCTACGAGCAGTACTTC. The full variable domain, completed using reference TRBV28 and TRBJ2-7, is DVKVTQSSRYLVKRTGEKVFLECVQDMDHENMFWYRQDPGLGLRLIYFSYDVKMKEKGDIPEGYSVSREKKERFSLILESASTNQTSMYLCASSEALASSYEQYFGPGTRLTVT.